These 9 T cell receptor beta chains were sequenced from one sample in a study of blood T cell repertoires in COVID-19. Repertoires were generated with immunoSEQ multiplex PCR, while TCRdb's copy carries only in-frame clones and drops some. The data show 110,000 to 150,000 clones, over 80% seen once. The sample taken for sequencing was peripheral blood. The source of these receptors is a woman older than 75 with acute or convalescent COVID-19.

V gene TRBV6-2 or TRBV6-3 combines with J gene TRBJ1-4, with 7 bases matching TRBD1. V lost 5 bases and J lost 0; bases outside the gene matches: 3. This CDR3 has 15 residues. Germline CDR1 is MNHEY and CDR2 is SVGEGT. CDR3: CASSTGTATNEKLFF. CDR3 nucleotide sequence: TGTGCCAGCAGTACCGGGACAGCAACTAATGAAAAACTGTTTTTT.

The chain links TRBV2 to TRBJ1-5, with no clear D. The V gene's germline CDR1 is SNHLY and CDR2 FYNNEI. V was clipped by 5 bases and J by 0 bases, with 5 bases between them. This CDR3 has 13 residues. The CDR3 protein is CASSPDSNQPQHF. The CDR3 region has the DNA TGTGCCAGCAGTCCAGATAGCAATCAGCCCCAGCATTTT.

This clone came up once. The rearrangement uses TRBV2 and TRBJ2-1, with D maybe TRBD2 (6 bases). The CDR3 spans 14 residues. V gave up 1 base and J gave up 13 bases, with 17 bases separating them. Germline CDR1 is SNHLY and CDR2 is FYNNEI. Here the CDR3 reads CASSEGTRSGRQFF. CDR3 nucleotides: TGTGCCAGCAGTGAAGGGACCCGTAGCGGAAGACAGTTCTTC.

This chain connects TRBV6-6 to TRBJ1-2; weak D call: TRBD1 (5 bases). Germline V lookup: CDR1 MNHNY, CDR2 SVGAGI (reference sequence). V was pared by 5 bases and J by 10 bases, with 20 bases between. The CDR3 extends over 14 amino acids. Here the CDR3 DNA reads TGTGCCAGCAGTAGATCGCCCCCAGGGAAGGACTACACCTTC. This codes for CASSRSPPGKDYTF.

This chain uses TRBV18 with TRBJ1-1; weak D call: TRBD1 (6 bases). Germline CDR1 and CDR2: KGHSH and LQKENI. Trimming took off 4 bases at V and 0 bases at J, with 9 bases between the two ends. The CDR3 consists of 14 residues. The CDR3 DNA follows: TGTGCCAGCTCACAGGGACAAATGAACACTGAAGCTTTCTTT. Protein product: CASSQGQMNTEAFF. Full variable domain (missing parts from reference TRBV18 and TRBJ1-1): NAGVMQNPRHLVRRRGQEARLRCSPMKGHSHVYWYRQLPEEGLKFMVYLQKENIIDESGMPKERFSAEFPKEGPSILRIQQVVRGDSAAYFCASSQGQMNTEAFFGQGTRLTVV.

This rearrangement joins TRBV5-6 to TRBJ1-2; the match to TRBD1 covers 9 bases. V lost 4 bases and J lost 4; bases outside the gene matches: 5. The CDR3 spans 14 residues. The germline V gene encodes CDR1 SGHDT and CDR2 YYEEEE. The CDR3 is CASSPGQGGYGYTF. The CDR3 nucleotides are TGTGCCAGCAGCCCGGGACAGGGAGGCTATGGCTACACCTTC.

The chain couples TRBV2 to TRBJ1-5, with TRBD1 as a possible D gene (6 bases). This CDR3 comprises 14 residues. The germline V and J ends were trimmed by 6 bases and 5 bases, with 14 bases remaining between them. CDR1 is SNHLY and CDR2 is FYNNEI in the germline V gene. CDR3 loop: CASSGGGPDQPQHF. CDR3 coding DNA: TGTGCCAGCAGCGGGGGGGGGCCGGATCAGCCCCAGCATTTT.

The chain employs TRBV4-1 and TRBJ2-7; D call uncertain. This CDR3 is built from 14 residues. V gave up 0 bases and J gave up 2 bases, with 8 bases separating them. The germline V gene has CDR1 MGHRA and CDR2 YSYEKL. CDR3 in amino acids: CASSQDVRTYEQYF. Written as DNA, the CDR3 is TGCGCCAGCAGCCAAGATGTCAGGACCTACGAGCAGTACTTC.

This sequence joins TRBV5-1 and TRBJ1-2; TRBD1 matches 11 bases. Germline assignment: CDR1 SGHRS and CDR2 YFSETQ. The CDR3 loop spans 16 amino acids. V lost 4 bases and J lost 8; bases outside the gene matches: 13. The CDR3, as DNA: TGCGCCAGCAGCCCTACCGGGACAGGGGGGGTCTTCGGCTACACCTTC. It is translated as CASSPTGTGGVFGYTF.